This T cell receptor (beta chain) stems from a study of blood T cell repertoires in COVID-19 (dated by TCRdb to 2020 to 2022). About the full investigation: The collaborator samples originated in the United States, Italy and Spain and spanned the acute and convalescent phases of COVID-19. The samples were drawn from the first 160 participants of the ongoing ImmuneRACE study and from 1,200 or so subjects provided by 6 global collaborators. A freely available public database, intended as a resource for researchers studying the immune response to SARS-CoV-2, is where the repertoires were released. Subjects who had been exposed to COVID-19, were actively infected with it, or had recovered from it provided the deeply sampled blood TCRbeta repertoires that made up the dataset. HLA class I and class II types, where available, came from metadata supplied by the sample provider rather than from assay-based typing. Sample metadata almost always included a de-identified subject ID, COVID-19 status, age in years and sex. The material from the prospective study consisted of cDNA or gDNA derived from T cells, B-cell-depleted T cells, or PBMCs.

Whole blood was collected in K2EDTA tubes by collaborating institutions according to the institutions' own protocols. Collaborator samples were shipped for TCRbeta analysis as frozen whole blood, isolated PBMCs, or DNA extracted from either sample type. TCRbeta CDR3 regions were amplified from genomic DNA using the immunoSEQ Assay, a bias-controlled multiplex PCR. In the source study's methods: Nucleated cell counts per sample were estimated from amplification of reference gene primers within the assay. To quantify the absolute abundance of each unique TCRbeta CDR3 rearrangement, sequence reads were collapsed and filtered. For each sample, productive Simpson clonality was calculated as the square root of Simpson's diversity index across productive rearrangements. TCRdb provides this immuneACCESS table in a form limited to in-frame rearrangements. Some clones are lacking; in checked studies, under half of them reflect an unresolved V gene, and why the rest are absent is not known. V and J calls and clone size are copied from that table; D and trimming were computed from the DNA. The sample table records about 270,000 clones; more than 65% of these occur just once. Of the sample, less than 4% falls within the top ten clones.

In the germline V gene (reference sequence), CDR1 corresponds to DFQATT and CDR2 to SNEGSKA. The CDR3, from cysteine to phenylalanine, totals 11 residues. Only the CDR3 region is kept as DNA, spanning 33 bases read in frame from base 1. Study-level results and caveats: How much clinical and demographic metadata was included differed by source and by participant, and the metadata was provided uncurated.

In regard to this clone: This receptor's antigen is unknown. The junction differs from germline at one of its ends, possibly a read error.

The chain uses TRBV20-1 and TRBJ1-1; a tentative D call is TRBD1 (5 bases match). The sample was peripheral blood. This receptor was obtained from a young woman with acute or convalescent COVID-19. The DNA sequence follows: TGCAGTGCTAGAGATCCCCCAGGGTGGCGTTTT. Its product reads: CSARDPPGWRF.